These T cell receptor beta chains were read from a single sample in a study of T cells after yellow fever vaccination. TCRdb re-derived calls from the 5' RACE reads in MiXCR, one entry per CDR3 protein. The sample has some 350,000 distinct CDR3 sequences, around 3.9% seen once. The sample here was PBMCs, taken 5 days after the yellow fever booster vaccination. All receptors come from a man younger than 30 who received the YFV17D yellow fever vaccine. The CDR3 runs from the conserved cysteine through the conserved F or W.

v_gene	j_gene	CDR3aa
TRBV3-1	TRBJ2-7	CASSQTGGLYEQYF
TRBV9	TRBJ1-5	CASSVAGFSNQPQHF
TRBV7-9	TRBJ2-1	CASSPGSGGFDEQFF
TRBV5-1	TRBJ2-3	CASSGLQLAGKKVQYF
TRBV20-1	TRBJ2-3	CSASDSLAGTSTDTQYF
TRBV29-1	TRBJ2-5	CSVMTGDTETQYF
TRBV7-2	TRBJ2-5	CASSFPRPTTQYF
TRBV10-3	TRBJ1-2	CAIGDYGYTF
TRBV6-5	TRBJ1-1	CASSSPLRTEAFF
TRBV5-1	TRBJ1-1	CASSFGDRAPTEAFF
TRBV5-1	TRBJ1-1	CASSLEWGRNTEAFF
TRBV7-2	TRBJ2-3	CASTRGQGTDTQYF
TRBV3-1	TRBJ1-1	CASSLSGPVNTEAFF
TRBV5-1	TRBJ1-6	CASSLEGRTLSPLHF